This entry lists 9 T cell receptor beta chains sequenced from one sample in a study of T cell repertoires in cytomegalovirus infection. TCRdb reprocessed the reads via MiXCR and lists one record per CDR3 protein. The table includes approximately 490,000 distinct CDR3 sequences, around 11% detected once. Material: PBMCs. The receptors derive from a human donor in good health (CMV status not recorded). Some clones in this sample may be carry-over from other donors' samples.

The rearrangement joins TRBV6-5 to TRBJ1-2; no clear D. Germline CDR1 MNHEY, CDR2 SVGAGI. The length of the CDR3 is 10 residues. The V end lost 2 bases, the J end lost 12 bases, and 7 bases lay between the germline ends. The CDR3 DNA is TGTGCCAGCAGTTACGCGGACGACACCTTC. It codes for CASSYADDTF.

This clonotype was seen many times. The chain is built from TRBV12-3 or TRBV12-4 and TRBJ1-4, with a weak D call TRBD1 (6 bases). The CDR3 contains 16 residues. V was shortened by 7 bases and J by 5 bases, with 20 bases between the two germline ends. The CDR3, as DNA: TGTGCCAGCACCGGGACCTGGGGGGCAGTCAATGAAAAACTGTTTTTT. Protein sequence: CASTGTWGAVNEKLFF.

There are a few counts of this clonotype. The V call is TRBV19, the J call TRBJ2-2; 8 bases match TRBD1. V was clipped by 5 bases and J by 10 bases; unmatched bases: 6. Looked up from germline, CDR1 is LNHDA and CDR2 is SQIVND (reference sequence). The CDR3 runs 13 residues. CDR3 sequence: CASSVDRGLELFF. The DNA for the CDR3 is TGTGCCAGTAGTGTCGACAGGGGATTGGAGCTGTTTTTT.

This clonotype was observed many times. The chain combines TRBV20-1 with TRBJ1-1; a possible D gene is TRBD1 (5 bases). Looked up from germline, CDR1 is DFQATT and CDR2 is SNEGSKA (reference sequence). With 3 bases removed from V and 5 bases from J, the gap between germline ends came to 16 bases. The CDR3 loop spans 14 amino acids. The CDR3 DNA sequence: TGCAGTGCTAGCTACGGGACCCGGGGGACTGAAGCTTTCTTT. Its protein is CSASYGTRGTEAFF.

This clonotype was recorded many times. The rearrangement joins TRBV7-9 to TRBJ2-7, with 10 bases lining up with TRBD2. After removal of 5 bases from V and 4 bases from J, the junction contained 8 bases not matched to a gene. The CDR3 sequence is 15 residues long. CDR1 is SEHNR and CDR2 is FQNEAQ in the germline V gene (reference sequence). The CDR3 loop is CASSTAGTSVYEQYF. The CDR3 DNA reads TGTGCCAGCAGCACCGCCGGGACTAGCGTATACGAGCAGTACTTC.

Ten or more counts support this clonotype. The chain employs TRBV6-1 and TRBJ2-1, with D maybe TRBD2 (5 bases). Germline CDR1 is MNHNS and CDR2 is SASEGT. The CDR3 is 11 amino acids. Between the trimmed V and J ends, which lost 5 bases and 9 bases, there was a span of 8 bases. CDR3 in amino acids: CASSRAGEQFF. CDR3 in DNA: TGTGCCAGCAGTAGGGCGGGTGAGCAGTTCTTC.

This clonotype was seen many times. The V gene is TRBV5-6, the J gene TRBJ1-3; possibly TRBD1 for D (6 bases). CDR1 is SGHDT and CDR2 is YYEEEE in the germline V gene. CDR3 length equals 15 residues. V lost 2 bases and J lost 8, with 17 bases in between. CDR3 DNA: TGTGCCAGCAGCTTCTCCGGGACATTGATGTACACCATATATTTT. It yields the protein CASSFSGTLMYTIYF.

The V and J genes are TRBV5-1 and TRBJ2-3; tentatively, D is TRBD2 (5 bases). Germline V gene data show CDR1 as SGHRS and CDR2 as YFSETQ. This CDR3 has 17 amino acids. Trimming left V 0 bases short and J 0 bases short, with 14 bases between. The CDR3 coding sequence is TGCGCCAGCAGCTTGGCCCTGGGGAGTGCTAGCACAGATACGCAGTATTTT. Encoded protein: CASSLALGSASTDTQYF.

The gene calls are TRBV20-1 and TRBJ2-7; D gene uncertain. This CDR3 contains 12 residues. Germline CDR1 DFQATT, CDR2 SNEGSKA (reference sequence). V was cut by 0 bases and J by 9 bases, with 12 bases left in between. DNA for the CDR3: TGCAGTGCTAGAGACCTGACACAGAGGCAGTACTTC. This sequence encodes CSARDLTQRQYF.